This T cell receptor (beta chain) emerged from a study of T-cell reconstitution after alpha-beta-depleted transplantation in children. This clonotype was observed many times. Unique molecular identifiers were used to barcode this TCRbeta library. TCRdb processed the PCR reads anew with MiXCR; each CDR3 protein has one entry. The profile shows over 85,000 distinct CDR3 sequences, about a tenth of them singletons. The V and J ends lost 2 bases and 8 bases respectively, with 19 bases between them. CDR1 is KGHSH and CDR2 is LQKENI in the germline V gene. CDR3 length: 16 residues. The genes are TRBV18 and TRBJ2-1, with D perhaps TRBD2 (6 bases). This receptor was obtained from a human donor who donated a stem cell graft to a child with acute lymphoblastic leukemia. Sequenced material: PBMCs from the stem cell graft donor, taken from the stem cell graft. CDR3 DNA sequence: TGTGCCAGCTCACCAATTATAGCGGAAAAGGTTTATGAGCAGTTCTTC. This translates into CASSPIIAEKVYEQFF.